A single T cell receptor beta chain is shown here with its context. Its antigen remains unknown. Generated by immunoSEQ multiplex PCR, the TCRdb table keeps only in-frame clones and is missing some. Of tens of thousands of clones in the sample, roughly four fifths were seen once. These data are taken from a study of OX40 agonist ivuxolimab in advanced cancers. Study details: Dose-escalation cases comprised hepatocellular carcinoma, melanoma, renal cell or head and neck cancer. Study-wide results and limits: Expanded clones were, on average, more numerous in CD8+ T cells than in CD4+.

CDR3 size: 15 residues. The TCR sequence derives from an adult with an advanced solid tumor such as melanoma, head and neck, liver or kidney cancer. J is TRBJ1-2 and V is TRBV7-5; TRBD1 is the table's D call, not checked against the DNA. TRBV7-5 is deemed a pseudogene. Sequenced material: CD4+ or CD8+ T cells sorted from blood, taken in a trial of the OX40 agonist ivuxolimab. The CDR3 nucleotides are TGTGTCAGAAGCTCCACTGCCGGGACAAACTATGGCTACACCTTC. Protein sequence: CVRSSTAGTNYGYTF.